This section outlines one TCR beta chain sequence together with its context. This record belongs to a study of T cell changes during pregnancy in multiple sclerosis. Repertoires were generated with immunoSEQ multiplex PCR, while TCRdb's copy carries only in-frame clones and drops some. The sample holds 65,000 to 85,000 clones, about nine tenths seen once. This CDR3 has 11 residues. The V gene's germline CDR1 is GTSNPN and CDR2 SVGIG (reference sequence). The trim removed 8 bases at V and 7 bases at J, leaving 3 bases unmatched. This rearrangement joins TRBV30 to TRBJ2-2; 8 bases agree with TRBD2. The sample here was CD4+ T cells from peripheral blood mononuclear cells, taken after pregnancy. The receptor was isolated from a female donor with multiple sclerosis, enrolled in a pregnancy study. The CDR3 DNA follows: TGTGCCCGGGGGGGATACGGGGAGCTGTTTTTT. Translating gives CARGGYGELFF.